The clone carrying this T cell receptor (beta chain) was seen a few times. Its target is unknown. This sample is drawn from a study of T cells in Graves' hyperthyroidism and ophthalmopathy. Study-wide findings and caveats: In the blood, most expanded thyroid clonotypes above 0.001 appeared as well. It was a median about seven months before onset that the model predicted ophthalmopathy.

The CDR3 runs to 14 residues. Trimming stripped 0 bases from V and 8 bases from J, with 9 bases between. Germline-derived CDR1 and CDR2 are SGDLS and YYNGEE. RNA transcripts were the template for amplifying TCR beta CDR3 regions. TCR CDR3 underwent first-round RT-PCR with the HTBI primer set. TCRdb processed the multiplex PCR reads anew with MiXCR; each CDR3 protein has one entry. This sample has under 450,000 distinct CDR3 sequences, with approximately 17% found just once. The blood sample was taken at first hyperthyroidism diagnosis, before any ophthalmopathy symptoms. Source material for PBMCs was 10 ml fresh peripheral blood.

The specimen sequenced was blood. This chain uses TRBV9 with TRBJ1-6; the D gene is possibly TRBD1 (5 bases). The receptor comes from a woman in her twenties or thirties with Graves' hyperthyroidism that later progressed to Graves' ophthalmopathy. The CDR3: CASSVGDGYSPLHF. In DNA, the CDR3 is TGTGCCAGCAGCGTAGGGGACGGCTATTCACCCCTCCACTTT. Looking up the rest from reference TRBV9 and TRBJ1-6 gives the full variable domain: DSGVTQTPKHLITATGQRVTLRCSPRSGDLSVYWYQQSLDQGLQFLIQYYNGEERAKGNILERFSAQQFPDLHSELNLSSLELGDSALYFCASSVGDGYSPLHFGNGTRLTVT.